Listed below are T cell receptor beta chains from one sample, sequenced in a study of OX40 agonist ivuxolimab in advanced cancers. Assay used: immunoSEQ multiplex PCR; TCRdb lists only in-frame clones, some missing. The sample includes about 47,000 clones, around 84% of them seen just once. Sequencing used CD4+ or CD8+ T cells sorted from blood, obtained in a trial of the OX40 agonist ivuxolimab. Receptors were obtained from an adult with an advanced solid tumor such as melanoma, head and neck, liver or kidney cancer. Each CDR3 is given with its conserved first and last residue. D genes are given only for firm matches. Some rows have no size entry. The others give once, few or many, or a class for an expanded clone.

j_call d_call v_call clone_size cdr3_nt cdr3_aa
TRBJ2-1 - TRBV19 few TGTGCCAGTAGTCTAGCCTACAATGAGCAGTTCTTC CASSLAYNEQFF
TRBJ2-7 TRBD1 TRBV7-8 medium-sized TGTGCCAGCAGCGTAGGACAGGGGCCTTCCTACGAGCAGTACTTC CASSVGQGPSYEQYF
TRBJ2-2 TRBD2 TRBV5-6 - TGTGCCAGCAGCTTGGCAGGACTAGCGACCGGGGAGCTGTTTTTT CASSLAGLATGELFF
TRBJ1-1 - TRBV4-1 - TGCGCCAGCAGCCAAGTAGGGCAAAGCCACGAAGCTTTCTTT CASSQVGQSHEAFF
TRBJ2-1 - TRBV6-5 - TGTGCCAGCAGCCTCGACAGCGCCTACAATGAGCAGTTCTTC CASSLDSAYNEQFF
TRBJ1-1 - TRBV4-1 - TGCGCCAGCAGCCAAGGCATCGCCTTGGGTGAAGCTTTCTTT CASSQGIALGEAFF
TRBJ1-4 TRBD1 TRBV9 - TGTGCCAGCAGCTCGGACAGGGTGCTGGTTAATGAAAAACTGTTTTTT CASSSDRVLVNEKLFF
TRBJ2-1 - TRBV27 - TGTGCCAGCAGTTTTCAGGGAACCTACAATGAGCAGTTCTTC CASSFQGTYNEQFF
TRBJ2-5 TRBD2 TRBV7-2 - TGTGCCAGCATACTAGCGGGAGGAATGTCCCAGTACTTC CASILAGGMSQYF
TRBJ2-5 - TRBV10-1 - TGCGCCAGCAGTGAGGGCAGGTTAGAAGAGACCCAGTACTTC CASSEGRLEETQYF
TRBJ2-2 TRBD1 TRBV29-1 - TGCAGCGTTGGGACAGGGGGTATCGGGGAGCTGTTTTTT CSVGTGGIGELFF
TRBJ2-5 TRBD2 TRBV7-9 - TGTGCCAGCATGCTACTAGCGGGAGGAGGGAAGACCCAGTACTTC CASMLLAGGGKTQYF
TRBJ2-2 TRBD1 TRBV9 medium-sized TGTGCCAGCAGCTGGACCGGGACAGGGGCGAACACCGGGGAGCTGTTTTTT CASSWTGTGANTGELFF
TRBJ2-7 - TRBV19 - TGTGCCAGTAGTATGTCGGGGGAATCCTACGAGCAGTACTTC CASSMSGESYEQYF
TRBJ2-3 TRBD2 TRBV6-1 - TGTGCCAGCAGGGGGGACTATGGGGGTACTGATACGCAGTATTTT CASRGDYGGTDTQYF
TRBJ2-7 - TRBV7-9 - TGTGCCAGCAGCTTATCCGGGGTCTACGAGCAGTACTTC CASSLSGVYEQYF
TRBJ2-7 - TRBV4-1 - TGCGCCAGCAGCCAAGGACGTTCAGTTGTATACGAGCAGTACTTC CASSQGRSVVYEQYF
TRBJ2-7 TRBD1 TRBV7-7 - TGTGCTAGCAGCCCCACCGATACAGGGGTCGAGCAGTACTTC CASSPTDTGVEQYF
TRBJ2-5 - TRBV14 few TGTGCCAGCAGCCAAGCTCTCGCGGCCGGAGAGACCCAGTACTTC CASSQALAAGETQYF
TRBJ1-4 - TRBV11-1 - TGTGCCAGCAGCTTTACAGGGACTAATGAAAAACTGTTTTTT CASSFTGTNEKLFF
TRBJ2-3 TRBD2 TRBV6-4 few TGTGCCAGCAGTGAAGCGGGAGGCACAGATACGCAGTATTTT CASSEAGGTDTQYF
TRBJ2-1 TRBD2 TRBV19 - TGTGCCAGTAGTATTAGCGGGGCCTCCTACAATGAGCAGTTCTTC CASSISGASYNEQFF
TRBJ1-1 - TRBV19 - TGTGCCACCTTTCTGGCTTTGGGCACTGAAGCTTTCTTT CATFLALGTEAFF
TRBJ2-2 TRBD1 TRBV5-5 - TGTGCCAGCAGCTTCGAGCCCCCCGGGACAGGGCAGGGCACCGGGGAGCTGTTTTTT CASSFEPPGTGQGTGELFF
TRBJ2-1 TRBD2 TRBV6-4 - TGTGCCAGCAGTGAGACTAGCGGGGGTTACAATGAGCAGTTCTTC CASSETSGGYNEQFF
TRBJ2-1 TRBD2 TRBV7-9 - TGTGCCAGCAGCTTAGTTAGCGGGAGGGACTACAATGAGCAGTTCTTC CASSLVSGRDYNEQFF
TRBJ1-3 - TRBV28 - TGTGCCAGCAGTTTCTCTTACTCTGGAAACACCATATATTTT CASSFSYSGNTIYF
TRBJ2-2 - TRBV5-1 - TGCGCCAGCATAAGTTTCACCGGGGAGCTGTTTTTT CASISFTGELFF